This passage covers 10 T cell receptor beta chains from one sample sequenced in a study of identical twins (dated by TCRdb to 2016 to 2018). The receptor library was made with 5' RACE. The listed sequencing device is Illumina HiSeq 2000. TCRdb reprocessing: public reads trimmed at Q25 with fastp, clones called with MiXCR, in-frame beta chains kept. When rows share a CDR3 protein, they turn into one entry using the most common DNA and genes. This sample gives hundreds of thousands of distinct CDR3 sequences in total; 24% of them show up just once. The ten largest clones represent 2.5% to 3.5% of the sample. These same data were also listed under a study on T cells expressing NK-cell markers.

The source material was CD4+ T cells sorted from blood. All receptors derive from a woman aged 18-29 years in good health.

This clonotype was seen repeatedly, ten times or more. This sequence joins TRBV10-3 and TRBJ2-3; no reliable D call. Germline V gene sequence: CDR1 ENHRY, CDR2 SYGVKD. The CDR3 consists of 11 residues. Trimming shortened V by 3 bases and J by 6 bases, and 4 bases separated the two germline ends. The CDR3 sequence: CAISDRDTQYF. In nucleotides, the CDR3 is TGTGCCATCAGTGATAGGGATACGCAGTATTTT.

The chain uses TRBV20-1 and TRBJ1-1; D not certain. The CDR3 sequence is 14 residues long. Germline V CDR1 and CDR2: DFQATT, SNEGSKA (reference sequence). Trimming left V 0 bases short and J 1 base short, with 9 bases between. The chain's CDR3 is CSARDRGGNTEAFF. In DNA, the CDR3 is TGCAGTGCTAGAGATCGCGGCGGGAACACTGAAGCTTTCTTT.

This clonotype was recorded a few times. This chain connects TRBV12-3 or TRBV12-4 to TRBJ1-1; D is ambiguous. Between the trimmed V and J ends, which lost 2 bases and 5 bases, there was a span of 6 bases. This CDR3 has 12 residues. The CDR3 coding sequence is TGTGCCAGCAGTTTACATGCGACTGAAGCTTTCTTT. It specifies CASSLHATEAFF.

V gene TRBV27 combines with J gene TRBJ2-1, with D hard to call. Germline values: CDR1 MNHEY, CDR2 SMNVEV (reference sequence). With 5 bases removed from V and 6 bases from J, the gap between germline ends came to 11 bases. This CDR3 spans 13 amino acids. The CDR3, as DNA: TGTGCCAGCAGTAAGAGGACCGTCAATGAGCAGTTCTTC. Encoded protein: CASSKRTVNEQFF.

This chain joins TRBV12-3 or TRBV12-4 and TRBJ2-7; 9 bases match TRBD1. This CDR3 region has 13 residues. The V and J ends lost 3 bases and 6 bases, in that order; junction bases with no gene match: 3. The CDR3 bases are TGTGCCAGCAGTTTGACGACAGGGGGCGAGCAGTACTTC. Translated, it gives CASSLTTGGEQYF.

This clonotype was seen at least ten times. The chain carries TRBV3-1 and TRBJ1-2; the D is unclear. V dropped 1 base and J dropped 8 bases, with 5 bases sitting between them. The CDR3 is made up of 11 amino acids. Per germline, CDR1 LGHDT and CDR2 YNNKEL (reference sequence). In nucleotides, the CDR3 is TGTGCCAGCAGCCAAGCCAGCGGCTACACCTTC. Translation gives CASSQASGYTF.

CDR3 DNA: TGCGCCAGCAGCCAAGTTCGGGGTTCGGGAGATACGCAGTATTTT. Translating it yields CASSQVRGSGDTQYF. The V gene is TRBV4-3, the J gene TRBJ2-3; D is possibly TRBD2 (5 bases). Germline V gene data show CDR1 as LGHNA and CDR2 as YSLEER. The CDR3 has 15 amino acids. V was cut by 1 base and J by 5 bases, with 13 bases left in between.

This rearrangement joins TRBV6-5 to TRBJ1-1; maybe TRBD1 (6 bases). The CDR3 consists of 14 residues. The germline gives CDR1 MNHEY, CDR2 SVGAGI. Trimming stripped 4 bases from V and 5 bases from J, with 14 bases between. The CDR3 nucleotides read TGTGCCAGCAGTTCCGGGGGGCAAAGGACTGAAGCTTTCTTT. Translating gives CASSSGGQRTEAFF.

The rearrangement links TRBV20-1 to TRBJ2-2; tentatively, D is TRBD2 (6 bases). The V end was cut by 2 bases, the J end by 2 bases, with 12 bases between. The CDR3 spans 15 residues. Germline V lookup: CDR1 DFQATT, CDR2 SNEGSKA (reference sequence). CDR3 loop: CSARIAELNTGELFF. Written as DNA, the CDR3 is TGCAGTGCTAGAATAGCGGAACTAAACACCGGGGAGCTGTTTTTT.

The V call is TRBV20-1, the J call TRBJ2-1; 13 bases line up with TRBD2. The germline gives CDR1 DFQATT, CDR2 SNEGSKA (reference sequence). V dropped 0 bases and J dropped 9; count of bases not matched to a gene: 5. The CDR3 has 15 amino acids. CDR3 nucleotides: TGCAGTGCTAGAGACGGGACTAGCGGGAAGGGTGAGCAGTTCTTC. It codes for CSARDGTSGKGEQFF.